These 30 T cell receptor beta chains share one sample of origin, sequenced in a study of T cell responses to AZD1222 COVID-19 vaccine. Profiling relied on immunoSEQ multiplex PCR, and the TCRdb table lists in-frame clones only, not all of them. The table shows around 60,000 clones, with 81% occurring only once. The sequenced sample was peripheral blood, obtained 28 days after the second AZD1222 dose. These receptors were taken from an adult who received the AZD1222 COVID-19 vaccine.

The chain links TRBV11-3 to TRBJ2-7; 7 bases are shared with TRBD2. J lost 5 bases, V lost 1 base, and 2 bases had no gene match. Germline loops: CDR1 SGHNT, CDR2 YENEEA. There are 13 residues in the CDR3. In DNA, the CDR3 is TGTGCCAGCAGCTTAGGACTAGCCAACGAGCAGTACTTC. It yields the protein CASSLGLANEQYF. Drawing the rest from reference TRBV11-3 and TRBJ2-7, the complete variable domain is EAGVVQSPRYKIIEKKQPVAFWCNPISGHNTLYWYLQNLGQGPELLIRYENEEAVDDSQLPKDRFSAERLKGVDSTLKIQPAELGDSAVYLCASSLGLANEQYFGPGTRLTVT.

This chain joins TRBV4-3 and TRBJ1-1; perhaps TRBD1 as D (6 bases). The CDR3 sequence is 13 residues long. Germline CDR1 and CDR2: LGHNA and YSLEER. Deletions cut 3 bases from V and 7 bases from J, with 12 bases between. CDR3 loop: CASSHEGGDEAFF. DNA for the CDR3: TGCGCCAGCAGCCATGAGGGGGGGGATGAAGCTTTCTTT.

V and J are TRBV5-1 and TRBJ1-1, with D perhaps matching TRBD1 (6 bases). Germline CDR1 SGHRS, CDR2 YFSETQ. The CDR3 runs to 11 residues. Trimming left V 4 bases short and J 11 bases short, with 12 bases between. CDR3 nucleotides: TGCGCCAGCAGCGCTTCAGGGGACGCTTTCTTT. Translating it yields CASSASGDAFF.

The rearrangement uses TRBV5-6 and TRBJ2-2; no definite D call. V lost 2 bases to trimming and J lost 4 bases, with 3 bases between them. The CDR3 contains 12 residues. The germline CDR1 and CDR2 sequences are SGHDT and YYEEEE. In nucleotides, the CDR3 is TGTGCCAGCAGCTTCAGCACCGGGGAGCTGTTTTTT. It translates to CASSFSTGELFF.

The chain recombines TRBV10-3 with TRBJ2-1, with 10 bases identical to TRBD2. V lost 8 bases to trimming and J lost 6 bases; unmatched junction nucleotides: 7. The CDR3 extends over 14 amino acids. Germline CDR1 is ENHRY and CDR2 is SYGVKD. CDR3 residues: CAIQAGGPGNEQFF. The CDR3 DNA reads TGTGCCATCCAAGCGGGAGGGCCTGGCAATGAGCAGTTCTTC.

The chain joins TRBV5-4 to TRBJ2-7; D may match TRBD1 or TRBD2 (5 bases each). The CDR3 has 13 amino acids. Germline values: CDR1 SGHNT, CDR2 YYREEE (reference sequence). Trimming took 4 bases from V and 3 from J, leaving 11 bases between them. The CDR3 nucleotides read TGTGCCAGCAGCACTGGGACGGACTACGAGCAGTACTTC. Translated, it gives CASSTGTDYEQYF.

This clone was seen more than once but under ten times. This chain links TRBV4-2 with TRBJ1-6, with unresolved D. V lost 5 bases, J lost 7 bases, and 15 bases lay in between. Germline lookup yields CDR1 LGHNA and CDR2 YNFKEQ. There are 15 residues in the CDR3. The CDR3 protein is CASSSQKGVNSPLHF. DNA for the CDR3: TGTGCCAGCAGCTCCCAGAAGGGAGTCAATTCACCCCTCCACTTT.

Written as DNA, the CDR3 is TGTGCCAGCAATTCCGTGGGATCAGATACGCAGTATTTT. Its protein is CASNSVGSDTQYF. The V gene is TRBV7-2, the J gene TRBJ2-3; D is ambiguous. V shed 7 bases and J shed 4 bases, with 12 bases lying between them. This CDR3 spans 13 amino acids. CDR1 is SGHTA, CDR2 FQGNSA, per germline.

The V call is TRBV7-3, the J call TRBJ2-2; 7 nucleotides agree with TRBD2. CDR1 and CDR2 from the germline V gene are SGHTA and FQGTGA. This CDR3 has 17 residues. The J segment lost 4 bases and the V segment lost 5 bases, leaving 13 bases of the junction unmatched. In nucleotides, the CDR3 is TGTGCCAGCAGCCCGAAAGTGGCGGGAGTGGGCACCGGGGAGCTGTTTTTT. Its protein product is CASSPKVAGVGTGELFF. The full variable domain, rest sourced from reference TRBV7-3 and TRBJ2-2, is GAGVSQTPSNKVTEKGKYVELRCDPISGHTALYWYRQSLGQGPEFLIYFQGTGAADDSGLPNDRFFAVRPEGSVSTLKIQRTERGDSAVYLCASSPKVAGVGTGELFFGEGSRLTVL.

The chain is built from TRBV4-2 and TRBJ2-7; 7 nucleotides agree with TRBD1. Germline values: CDR1 LGHNA, CDR2 YNFKEQ. The junction had 3 bases not matched to a gene; V was cut back by 3 bases and J by 1 base. The CDR3 runs to 14 residues. This CDR3 is CASSQGQPSYEQYF. In nucleotides, the CDR3 is TGTGCCAGCAGCCAGGGACAGCCGTCCTACGAGCAGTACTTC.

The rearrangement joins TRBV2 to TRBJ2-7; 7 nucleotides align to TRBD1. The ends lost 6 bases at V and 0 bases at J; junction bases unmatched: 8. The germline V gene has CDR1 SNHLY and CDR2 FYNNEI. The CDR3 length is 15 residues. The CDR3 DNA reads as TGTGCCAGCAGGGTCGACAGGGTGAGCTCCTACGAGCAGTACTTC. Protein sequence: CASRVDRVSSYEQYF. Full variable domain (missing parts from reference TRBV2 and TRBJ2-7): EPEVTQTPSHQVTQMGQEVILRCVPISNHLYFYWYRQILGQKVEFLVSFYNNEISEKSEIFDDQFSVERPDGSNFTLKIRSTKLEDSAMYFCASRVDRVSSYEQYFGPGTRLTVT.

V usage is TRBV29-1 and J usage is TRBJ2-1; 10 nucleotides line up with TRBD1. CDR3 length equals 14 residues. Germline V gene sequence: CDR1 SQVTM, CDR2 ANQGSEA. V lost 8 bases and J lost 7; bases outside the gene matches: 11. CDR3 in DNA: TGCAGCAAAACCGGGACAGGGGCCACTAATGAGCAGTTCTTC. This translates into CSKTGTGATNEQFF.

This chain's CDR3 is CASSPRAQTGSRGMNTEAFF. The CDR3 region has the DNA TGTGCCAGCTCACCGCGGGCCCAGACAGGGTCGAGGGGTATGAACACTGAAGCTTTCTTT. The chain employs TRBV18 and TRBJ1-1, with 7 bases matching TRBD1. Germline assignment: CDR1 KGHSH and CDR2 LQKENI. CDR3 length equals 20 residues. Trimming removed 3 bases from V and 0 bases from J; junction bases left unmatched: 19.

The chain employs TRBV12-2 and TRBJ2-2; the table assigns TRBD2, which was not confirmed against the DNA. TRBV12-2 is listed as a pseudogene. The CDR3 contains 17 residues. As DNA, the CDR3 is TGTGCAAGTCGCTCGCGGACTAGCGGGAGAGGCCCCGGGGAGCTGTTTTTT. The encoded protein is CASRSRTSGRGPGELFF.

The J gene is TRBJ2-3, the V gene TRBV19; the match to TRBD2 covers 8 bases. V lost 5 bases, J lost 8 bases, and 12 bases stayed unmatched. The CDR3 is 15 residues long. The germline CDR1 and CDR2 sequences are LNHDA and SQIVND (reference sequence). CDR3 residues: CASSDPGLVFGTQYF. CDR3 nucleotides: TGTGCCAGTAGTGACCCGGGACTAGTCTTTGGTACGCAGTATTTT.

The CDR3 coding sequence is TGTGCCAGCAGCTTAATTCGCGGCGGGAGGGCCCGTGGGGCCAACGTCCTGACTTTC. It encodes CASSLIRGGRARGANVLTF. This sequence joins TRBV7-9 and TRBJ2-6, with 9 bases fitting TRBD2. The V and J ends lost 2 bases and 3 bases, in that order; junction bases with no gene match: 11. CDR1 is SEHNR, CDR2 FQNEAQ, per germline (reference sequence). This CDR3 is 19 amino acids long.

The rearrangement uses TRBV24-1 and TRBJ2-1; tentatively, D is TRBD2 (7 bases). This CDR3 has 18 amino acids. CDR1 and CDR2 from the germline V gene are KGHDR and SFDVKD. Trimming took 4 bases from V and 7 from J, leaving 25 bases between them. This chain's CDR3 is CATSDQGNQAGRLNEQFF. Written as DNA, the CDR3 is TGTGCCACCAGTGACCAGGGGAATCAAGCGGGAAGGCTTAATGAGCAGTTCTTC.

This clone occurred once. The J gene is TRBJ1-5, the V gene TRBV4-3; D perhaps matches TRBD1 (5 bases). V gave up 5 bases and J gave up 7 bases, with 12 bases separating them. CDR1 and CDR2 (germline): LGHNA, YSLEER. CDR3 length equals 13 residues. CDR3 nucleotide sequence: TGCGCCAGCAGCGCAACATGGGGGCAGCCCCAGCATTTT. Translation: CASSATWGQPQHF.

The chain combines TRBV19 with TRBJ1-5; D perhaps matches TRBD1 (5 bases). Germline V gene lookup returns CDR1 LNHDA and CDR2 SQIVND (reference sequence). V dropped 2 bases and J dropped 6 bases, with 11 bases sitting between them. The CDR3 runs 14 residues. The CDR3 region is CASSIRGQGQPQHF. The CDR3 DNA follows: TGTGCCAGTAGTATACGAGGGCAGGGTCAGCCCCAGCATTTT.

This clone was picked up one time. The gene calls are TRBV19 and TRBJ2-7, with 10 bases lining up with TRBD1. There are 15 residues in the CDR3. Germline V lookup: CDR1 LNHDA, CDR2 SQIVND (reference sequence). The V gene end was trimmed by 2 bases and the J gene end by 2 bases; junction bases not matched to a gene: 3. The CDR3 spells CASSISGQGAYEQYF. The DNA of the CDR3 is TGTGCCAGTAGTATAAGCGGACAGGGGGCCTACGAGCAGTACTTC.

The rearrangement links TRBV6-4 to TRBJ2-2; TRBD1 matches 8 bases. Germline lookup yields CDR1 MRHNA and CDR2 SNTAGT. The V segment lost 6 bases and the J segment 8 bases; nucleotides outside the gene matches: 14. CDR3 size: 16 residues. CDR3 in DNA: TGTGCCAGCAGCGCGGCAGGGGGCGCCTCCTCAGGGGAGCTGTTTTTT. The encoded protein is CASSAAGGASSGELFF.

The chain joins TRBV9 to TRBJ2-1, with D perhaps being TRBD1 or TRBD2 (5 bases each). Trimming took off 3 bases at V and 9 bases at J, with 19 bases between the two ends. Germline V lookup: CDR1 SGDLS, CDR2 YYNGEE. CDR3 length: 15 amino acids. The CDR3 DNA sequence: TGTGCCAGCAGCGCTCAACGGGACCGAGGGATTGAGCAGTTCTTC. Translation: CASSAQRDRGIEQFF. Looking up the rest from reference TRBV9 and TRBJ2-1 gives the full variable domain: DSGVTQTPKHLITATGQRVTLRCSPRSGDLSVYWYQQSLDQGLQFLIQYYNGEERAKGNILERFSAQQFPDLHSELNLSSLELGDSALYFCASSAQRDRGIEQFFGPGTRLTVL.

There are a few counts of this clone. The gene calls are TRBV7-8 and TRBJ2-7, with 7 bases aligning to TRBD1. V was pared by 4 bases and J by 4 bases, with 16 bases of the junction left unmatched. Germline CDR1 SGHVS, CDR2 FQNEAQ. The CDR3 runs to 17 residues. In nucleotides, the CDR3 is TGTGCCAGCAGCTCCCAGCCCGACAGGGTAGTTCCATACGAGCAGTACTTC. Translated, it gives CASSSQPDRVVPYEQYF.

This clone was seen only once. This rearrangement joins TRBV6-5 to TRBJ1-4; 7 positions match TRBD1. Germline trimming cut 7 bases from V and 3 bases from J; bases unmatched to any gene: 5. This CDR3 has 14 residues. Per germline, CDR1 MNHEY and CDR2 SVGAGI. CDR3 region: CASKLTGSNEKLFF. The CDR3 DNA follows: TGTGCCAGCAAGTTGACAGGGTCTAATGAAAAACTGTTTTTT.

The J gene is TRBJ2-1, the V gene TRBV5-5; 7 bases agree with TRBD1. Germline V CDR1 and CDR2: SGHKS, YYEKEE (reference sequence). The CDR3 extends over 14 amino acids. Trimming took 4 bases from V and 6 from J; bases not matched to a gene: 7. CDR3 nucleotides: TGTGCCAGCAGCAGGACAGGCACCAGCAATGAGCAGTTCTTC. This codes for CASSRTGTSNEQFF.

This clone was seen only a few times. V gene TRBV7-3 combines with J gene TRBJ2-3, with D possibly being TRBD2 (5 bases). Germline V CDR1 and CDR2: SGHTA, FQGTGA. The V gene lost 5 bases and the J gene lost 0 bases, with 18 bases spanning the gap. This CDR3 contains 17 residues. The CDR3 here is CASSRPPRGSSTDTQYF. The CDR3 nucleotides are TGTGCCAGCAGCCGTCCACCCCGGGGATCTAGCACAGATACGCAGTATTTT.

This chain uses TRBV4-1 with TRBJ2-3; D is uncertain. Trimming pared 1 base from V and 5 bases from J, leaving 4 bases between. The germline gives CDR1 MGHRA, CDR2 YSYEKL. CDR3 size: 12 residues. CDR3 protein: CASSQVLDTQYF. In nucleotides, the CDR3 is TGCGCCAGCAGCCAAGTTCTAGATACGCAGTATTTT.

The CDR3, as DNA: TGTGCCAGCTCACCAACCGGGACAGGGGATGAGCAGTTCTTC. Translated, it gives CASSPTGTGDEQFF. The chain joins TRBV18 to TRBJ2-1; TRBD1 matches at 10 bases. This CDR3 has 14 amino acids. Germline lookup yields CDR1 KGHSH and CDR2 LQKENI. The trim removed 2 bases at V and 8 bases at J, leaving 3 bases unmatched.

The V and J genes are TRBV19 and TRBJ2-7; 7 bases agree with TRBD2. V was pared by 8 bases and J by 3 bases, with 10 bases of the junction left unmatched. This CDR3 comprises 14 residues. Per the germline V gene, CDR1 is LNHDA and CDR2 is SQIVND (reference sequence). The CDR3 loop is CASVPGGHSYEQYF. Here the CDR3 DNA reads TGTGCCAGTGTCCCGGGAGGACATAGCTACGAGCAGTACTTC.

Turning to this clone: The identical CDR3 is also encoded by other nucleotide sequences in the sample. The chain combines TRBV7-2 with TRBJ2-1; TRBD2 is a possible D gene (6 bases). V was shortened by 1 base and J by 1 base, with 8 bases between the two germline ends. Per germline, CDR1 SGHTA and CDR2 FQGNSA. This CDR3 comprises 15 residues. The CDR3 DNA reads as TGTGCCAGCAGCTTAGACGGGAGTTCCTACAATGAGCAGTTCTTC. This translates into CASSLDGSSYNEQFF.